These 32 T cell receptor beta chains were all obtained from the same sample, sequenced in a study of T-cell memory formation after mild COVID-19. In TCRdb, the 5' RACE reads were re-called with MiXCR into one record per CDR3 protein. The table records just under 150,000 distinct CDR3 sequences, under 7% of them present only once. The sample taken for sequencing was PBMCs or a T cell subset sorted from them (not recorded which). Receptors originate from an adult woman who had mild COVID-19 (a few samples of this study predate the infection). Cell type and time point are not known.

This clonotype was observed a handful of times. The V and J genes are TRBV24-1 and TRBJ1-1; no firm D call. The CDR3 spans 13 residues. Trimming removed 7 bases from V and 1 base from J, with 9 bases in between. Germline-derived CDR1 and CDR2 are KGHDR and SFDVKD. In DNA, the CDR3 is TGTGCCACCAGAGGGATCGGGAACACTGAAGCTTTCTTT. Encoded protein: CATRGIGNTEAFF.

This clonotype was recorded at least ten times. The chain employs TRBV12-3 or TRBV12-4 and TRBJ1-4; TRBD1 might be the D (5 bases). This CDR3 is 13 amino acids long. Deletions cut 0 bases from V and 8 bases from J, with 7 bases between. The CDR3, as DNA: TGTGCCAGCAGTTTAGCCGGGGGGGAAAAACTGTTTTTT. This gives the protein CASSLAGGEKLFF.

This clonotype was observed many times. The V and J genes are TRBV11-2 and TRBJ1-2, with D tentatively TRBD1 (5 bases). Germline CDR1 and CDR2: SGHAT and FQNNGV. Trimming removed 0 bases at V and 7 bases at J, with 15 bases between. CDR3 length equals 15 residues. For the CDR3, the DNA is TGTGCCAGCAGCTTAGATCGGGACCGGGGAGGTGGCTACACCTTC. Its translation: CASSLDRDRGGGYTF.

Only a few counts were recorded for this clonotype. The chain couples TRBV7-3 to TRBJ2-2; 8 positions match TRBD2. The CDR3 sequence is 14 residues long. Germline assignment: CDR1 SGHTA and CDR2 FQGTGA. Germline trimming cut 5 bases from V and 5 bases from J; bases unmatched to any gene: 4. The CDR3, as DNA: TGTGCCAGCAGCAGAGCGGGAGATACCGGGGAGCTGTTTTTT. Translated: CASSRAGDTGELFF.

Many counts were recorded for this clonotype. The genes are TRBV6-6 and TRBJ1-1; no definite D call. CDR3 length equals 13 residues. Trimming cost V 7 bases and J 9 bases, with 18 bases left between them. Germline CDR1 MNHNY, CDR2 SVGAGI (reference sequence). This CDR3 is CASNIGKATQAFF. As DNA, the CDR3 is TGTGCCAGCAATATCGGCAAAGCGACCCAAGCTTTCTTT.

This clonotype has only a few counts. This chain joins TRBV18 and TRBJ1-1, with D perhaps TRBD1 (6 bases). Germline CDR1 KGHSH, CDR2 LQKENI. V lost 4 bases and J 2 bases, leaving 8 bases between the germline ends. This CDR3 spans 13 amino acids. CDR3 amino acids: CASSRTDNTEAFF. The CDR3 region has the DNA TGTGCCAGCTCACGGACAGATAACACTGAAGCTTTCTTT.

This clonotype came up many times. The CDR3 spells CASSSNPGGNEQYF. The CDR3 DNA sequence: TGTGCCAGCAGCTCAAATCCAGGGGGCAACGAGCAGTACTTC. The V gene is TRBV7-2, the J gene TRBJ2-7; 8 nucleotides match TRBD1. The germline gives CDR1 SGHTA, CDR2 FQGNSA. With 4 bases clipped from V and 5 bases from J, the junction kept 7 bases outside the gene matches. The CDR3 covers 14 residues. Variable domain in full (rest from reference TRBV7-2 and TRBJ2-7): GAGVSQSPSNKVTEKGKDVELRCDPISGHTALYWYRQSLGQGLEFLIYFQGNSAPDKSGLPSDRFSAERTGGSVSTLTIQRTQQEDSAVYLCASSSNPGGNEQYFGPGTRLTVT.

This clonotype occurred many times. CDR3 in DNA: TGCGCCAGCAGCTTGGAGGGTAGAGGAAAACTGTTTTTT. Protein: CASSLEGRGKLFF. This chain uses TRBV5-1 with TRBJ1-4; D gene ambiguous. CDR1 SGHRS and CDR2 YFSETQ come from the germline V gene. Trimming pared 0 bases from V and 10 bases from J, leaving 10 bases between. CDR3 length: 13 residues.

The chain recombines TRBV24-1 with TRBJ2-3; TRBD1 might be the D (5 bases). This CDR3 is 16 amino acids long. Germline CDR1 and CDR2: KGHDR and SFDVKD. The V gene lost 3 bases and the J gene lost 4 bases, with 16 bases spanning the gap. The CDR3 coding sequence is TGTGCCACCAGTGATGCTGACAGCGCGACCTCAGATACGCAGTATTTT. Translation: CATSDADSATSDTQYF.

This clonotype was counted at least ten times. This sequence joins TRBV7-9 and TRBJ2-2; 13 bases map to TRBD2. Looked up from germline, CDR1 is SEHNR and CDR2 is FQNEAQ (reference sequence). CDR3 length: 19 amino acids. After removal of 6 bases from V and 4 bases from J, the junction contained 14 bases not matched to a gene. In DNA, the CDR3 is TGTGCCAGCAGTTATATTAGGGGACTAGCGGGACAGGGCACCGGGGAGCTGTTTTTT. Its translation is CASSYIRGLAGQGTGELFF.

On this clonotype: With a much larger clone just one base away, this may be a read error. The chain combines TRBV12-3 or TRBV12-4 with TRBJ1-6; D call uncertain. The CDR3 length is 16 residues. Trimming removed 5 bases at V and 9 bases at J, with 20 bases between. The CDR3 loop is CASSQWGSVRGSPLHF. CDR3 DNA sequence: TGTGCCAGCAGTCAGTGGGGATCGGTTCGGGGTTCACCCCTCCACTTT.

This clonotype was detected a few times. The CDR3 bases are TGCAGCGCGGTGGGGGGGACCATTCAAAAACTGTTTTTT. Amino acid sequence: CSAVGGTIQKLFF. The chain has TRBV29-1 and TRBJ1-4, with D possibly matching TRBD1 (5 bases). The germline gives CDR1 SQVTM, CDR2 ANQGSEA. The CDR3 loop spans 13 amino acids. Deletions cut 7 bases from V and 9 bases from J, with 18 bases between.

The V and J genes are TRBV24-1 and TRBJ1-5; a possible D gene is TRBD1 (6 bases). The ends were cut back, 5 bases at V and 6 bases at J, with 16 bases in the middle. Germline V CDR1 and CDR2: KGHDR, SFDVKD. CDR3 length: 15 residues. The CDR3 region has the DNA TGTGCCACCAGTGGGTCTCGGGGGCAGGGTCAGCCCCAGCATTTT. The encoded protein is CATSGSRGQGQPQHF.

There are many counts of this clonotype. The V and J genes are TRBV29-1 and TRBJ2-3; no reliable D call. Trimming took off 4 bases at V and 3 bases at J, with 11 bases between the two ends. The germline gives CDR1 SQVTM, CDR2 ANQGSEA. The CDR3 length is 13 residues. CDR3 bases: TGCAGCGTTGCCGCGCTAGGAACAGATACGCAGTATTTT. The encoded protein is CSVAALGTDTQYF.

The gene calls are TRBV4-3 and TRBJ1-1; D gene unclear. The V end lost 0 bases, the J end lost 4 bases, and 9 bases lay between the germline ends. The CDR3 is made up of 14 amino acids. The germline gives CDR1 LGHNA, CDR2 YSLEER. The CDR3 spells CASSQDRQSTEAFF. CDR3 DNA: TGCGCCAGCAGCCAAGATCGGCAGTCCACTGAAGCTTTCTTT.

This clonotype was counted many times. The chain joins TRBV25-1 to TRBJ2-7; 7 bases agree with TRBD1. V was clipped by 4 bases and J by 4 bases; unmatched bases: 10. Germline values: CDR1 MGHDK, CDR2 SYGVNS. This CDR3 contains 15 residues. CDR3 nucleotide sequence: TGTGCCAGCAGTGCAATGAACAGGGGTTCGTACGAGCAGTACTTC. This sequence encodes CASSAMNRGSYEQYF.

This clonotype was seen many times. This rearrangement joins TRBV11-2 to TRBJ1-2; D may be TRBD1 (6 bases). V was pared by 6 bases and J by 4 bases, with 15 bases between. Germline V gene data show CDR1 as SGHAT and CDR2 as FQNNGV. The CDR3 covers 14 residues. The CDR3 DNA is TGTGCCAGCAGGCAACAGGGCCGGTCCTATGGCTACACCTTC. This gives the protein CASRQQGRSYGYTF.

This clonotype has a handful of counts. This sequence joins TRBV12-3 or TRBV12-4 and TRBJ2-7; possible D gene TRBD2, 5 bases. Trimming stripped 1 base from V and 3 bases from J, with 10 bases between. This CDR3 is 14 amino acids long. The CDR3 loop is CASSLEGAHYEQYF. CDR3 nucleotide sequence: TGTGCCAGCAGTTTAGAGGGAGCTCACTACGAGCAGTACTTC.

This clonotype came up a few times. CDR3 sequence (DNA): TGCGCCAGCAGCATTCCCGCCCGGGCCTACGAGCAGTACTTC. This sequence encodes CASSIPARAYEQYF. The rearrangement uses TRBV4-1 and TRBJ2-7; no clear D. Germline V gene lookup returns CDR1 MGHRA and CDR2 YSYEKL. There are 14 residues in the CDR3. V gave up 5 bases and J gave up 2 bases, with 13 bases separating them.

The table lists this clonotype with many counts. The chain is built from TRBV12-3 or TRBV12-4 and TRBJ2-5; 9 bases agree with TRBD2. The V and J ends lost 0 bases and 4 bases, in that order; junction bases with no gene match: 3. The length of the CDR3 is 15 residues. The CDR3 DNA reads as TGTGCCAGCAGTTTAGCGCAAGCGGGGGGAGAGACCCAGTACTTC. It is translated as CASSLAQAGGETQYF.

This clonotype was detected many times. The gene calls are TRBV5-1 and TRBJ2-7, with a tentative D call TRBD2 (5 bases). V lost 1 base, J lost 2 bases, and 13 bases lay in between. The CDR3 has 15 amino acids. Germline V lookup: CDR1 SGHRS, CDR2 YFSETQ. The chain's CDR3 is CASSLWGANPYEQYF. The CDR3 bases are TGCGCCAGCAGCTTGTGGGGAGCGAACCCCTACGAGCAGTACTTC.

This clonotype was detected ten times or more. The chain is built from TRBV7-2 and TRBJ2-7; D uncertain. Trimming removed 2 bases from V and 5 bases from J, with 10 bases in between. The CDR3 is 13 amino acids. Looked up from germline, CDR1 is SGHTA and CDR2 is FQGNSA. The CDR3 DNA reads TGTGCCAGCAGCTTAAGTGGGGTACACGAGCAGTACTTC. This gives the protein CASSLSGVHEQYF.

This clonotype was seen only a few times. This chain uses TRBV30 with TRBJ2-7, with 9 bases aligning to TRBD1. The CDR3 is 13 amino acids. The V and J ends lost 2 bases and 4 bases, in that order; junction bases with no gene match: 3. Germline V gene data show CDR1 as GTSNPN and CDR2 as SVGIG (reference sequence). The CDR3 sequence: CAWSNRGRYEQYF. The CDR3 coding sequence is TGTGCCTGGAGTAACAGGGGGCGTTACGAGCAGTACTTC.

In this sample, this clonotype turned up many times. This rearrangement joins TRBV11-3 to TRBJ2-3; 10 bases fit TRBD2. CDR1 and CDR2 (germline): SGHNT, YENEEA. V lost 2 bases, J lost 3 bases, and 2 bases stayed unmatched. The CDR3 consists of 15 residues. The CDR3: CASSLLAGATDTQYF. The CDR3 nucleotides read TGTGCCAGCAGCTTACTAGCGGGAGCTACAGATACGCAGTATTTT.

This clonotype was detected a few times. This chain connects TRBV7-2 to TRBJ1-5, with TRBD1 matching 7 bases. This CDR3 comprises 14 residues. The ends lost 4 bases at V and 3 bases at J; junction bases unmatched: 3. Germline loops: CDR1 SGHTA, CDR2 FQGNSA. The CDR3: CASSSTGNNQPQHF. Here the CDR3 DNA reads TGTGCCAGCAGCTCGACAGGGAACAATCAGCCCCAGCATTTT. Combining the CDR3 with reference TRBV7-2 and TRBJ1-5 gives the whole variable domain GAGVSQSPSNKVTEKGKDVELRCDPISGHTALYWYRQSLGQGLEFLIYFQGNSAPDKSGLPSDRFSAERTGGSVSTLTIQRTQQEDSAVYLCASSSTGNNQPQHFGDGTRLSIL.

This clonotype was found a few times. In DNA, the CDR3 is TGTGCCACCAGCCACGGGACAGGGGAGGAGACCCAGTACTTC. Translated, it gives CATSHGTGEETQYF. This chain joins TRBV15 and TRBJ2-5, with 10 bases identical to TRBD1. The junction had 5 bases not matched to a gene; V was cut back by 5 bases and J by 5 bases. Germline CDR1 reads LNHNV; CDR2 reads YYDKDF (reference sequence). This CDR3 has 14 amino acids.

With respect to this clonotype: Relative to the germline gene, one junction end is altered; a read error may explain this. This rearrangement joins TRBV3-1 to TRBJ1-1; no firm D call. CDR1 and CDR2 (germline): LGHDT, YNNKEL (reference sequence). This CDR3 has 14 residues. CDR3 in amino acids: CASIQALGGTEAFF. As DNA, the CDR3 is TGTGCCAGCATCCAAGCGCTTGGCGGCACTGAAGCTTTCTTT.

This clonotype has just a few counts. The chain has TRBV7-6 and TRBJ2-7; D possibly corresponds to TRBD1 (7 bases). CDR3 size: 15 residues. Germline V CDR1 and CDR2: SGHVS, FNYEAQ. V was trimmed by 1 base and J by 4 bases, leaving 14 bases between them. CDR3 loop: CASSLVAGGRYEQYF. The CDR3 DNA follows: TGTGCCAGCAGCTTAGTTGCAGGGGGGCGGTACGAGCAGTACTTC.

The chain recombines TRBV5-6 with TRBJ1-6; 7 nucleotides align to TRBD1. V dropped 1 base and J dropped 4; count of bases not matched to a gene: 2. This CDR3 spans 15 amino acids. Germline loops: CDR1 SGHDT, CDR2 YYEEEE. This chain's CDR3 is CASSLSGQYNSPLHF. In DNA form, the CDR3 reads TGTGCCAGCAGCTTGTCGGGACAGTATAATTCACCCCTCCACTTT.

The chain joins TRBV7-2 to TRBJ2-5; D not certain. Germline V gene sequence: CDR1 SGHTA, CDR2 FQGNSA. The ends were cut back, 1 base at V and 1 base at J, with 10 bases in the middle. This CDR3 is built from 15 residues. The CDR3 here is CASSLVPVPQETQYF. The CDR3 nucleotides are TGTGCCAGCAGCTTAGTGCCGGTACCCCAAGAGACCCAGTACTTC.

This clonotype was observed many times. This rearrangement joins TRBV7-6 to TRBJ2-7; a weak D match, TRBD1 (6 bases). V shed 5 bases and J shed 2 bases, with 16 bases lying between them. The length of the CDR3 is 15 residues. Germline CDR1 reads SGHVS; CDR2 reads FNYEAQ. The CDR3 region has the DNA TGTGCCAGCAGCCCAATCAGGGGAGTCACCTACGAGCAGTACTTC. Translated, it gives CASSPIRGVTYEQYF. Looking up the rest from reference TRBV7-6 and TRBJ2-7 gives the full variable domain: GAGVSQSPRYKVTKRGQDVALRCDPISGHVSLYWYRQALGQGPEFLTYFNYEAQQDKSGLPNDRFSAERPEGSISTLTIQRTEQRDSAMYRCASSPIRGVTYEQYFGPGTRLTVT.

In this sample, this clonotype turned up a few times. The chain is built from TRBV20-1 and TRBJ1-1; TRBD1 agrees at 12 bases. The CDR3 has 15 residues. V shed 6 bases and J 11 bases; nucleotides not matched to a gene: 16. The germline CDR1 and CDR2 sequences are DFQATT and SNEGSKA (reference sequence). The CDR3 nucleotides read TGCAGTGCGAACTCGCCGGGACAGGGGGCTGTTGGGGCTTTCTTT. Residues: CSANSPGQGAVGAFF.